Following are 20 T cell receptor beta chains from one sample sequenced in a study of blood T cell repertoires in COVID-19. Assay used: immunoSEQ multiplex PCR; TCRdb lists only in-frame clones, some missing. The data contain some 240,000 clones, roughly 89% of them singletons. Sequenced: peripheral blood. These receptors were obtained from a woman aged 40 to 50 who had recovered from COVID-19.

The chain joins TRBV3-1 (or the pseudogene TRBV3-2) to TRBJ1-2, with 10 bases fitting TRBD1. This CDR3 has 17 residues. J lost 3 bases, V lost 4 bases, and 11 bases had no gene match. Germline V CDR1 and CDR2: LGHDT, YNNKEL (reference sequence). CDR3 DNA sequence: TGTGCCAGCAGCCCGAACACTCTCGGACAGGGGGACTATGGCTACACCTTC. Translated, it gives CASSPNTLGQGDYGYTF.

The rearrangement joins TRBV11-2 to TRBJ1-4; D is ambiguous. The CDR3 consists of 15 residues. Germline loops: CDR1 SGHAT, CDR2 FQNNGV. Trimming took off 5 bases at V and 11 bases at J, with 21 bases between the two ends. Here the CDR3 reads CASSDPGSSTDKLFF. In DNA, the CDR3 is TGTGCCAGCAGCGACCCGGGATCCTCCACAGATAAACTGTTTTTT.

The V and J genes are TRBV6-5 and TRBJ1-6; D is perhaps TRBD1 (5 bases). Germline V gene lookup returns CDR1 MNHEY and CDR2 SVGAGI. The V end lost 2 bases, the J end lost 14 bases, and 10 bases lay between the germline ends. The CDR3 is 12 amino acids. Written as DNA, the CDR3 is TGTGCCAGCAGTTACCAGGGCCAGTCCCTCCACTTT. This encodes CASSYQGQSLHF.

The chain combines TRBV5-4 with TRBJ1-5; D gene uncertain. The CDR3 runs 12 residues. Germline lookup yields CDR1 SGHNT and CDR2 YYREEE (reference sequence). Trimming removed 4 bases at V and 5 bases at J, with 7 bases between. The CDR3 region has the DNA TGTGCCAGCAGCCCGAGGGATCAGCCCCAGCATTTT. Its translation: CASSPRDQPQHF. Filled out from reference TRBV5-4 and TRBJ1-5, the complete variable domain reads ETGVTQSPTHLIKTRGQQVTLRCSSQSGHNTVSWYQQALGQGPQFIFQYYREEENGRGNFPPRFSGLQFPNYSSELNVNALELDDSALYLCASSPRDQPQHFGDGTRLSIL.

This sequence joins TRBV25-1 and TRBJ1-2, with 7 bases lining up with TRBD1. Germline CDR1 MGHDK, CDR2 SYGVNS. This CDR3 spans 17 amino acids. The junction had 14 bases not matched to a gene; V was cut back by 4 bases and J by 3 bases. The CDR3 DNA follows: TGTGCCAGCAGTGCCCCCCCCCGGACAGGAGGGGACTATGGCTACACCTTC. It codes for CASSAPPRTGGDYGYTF.

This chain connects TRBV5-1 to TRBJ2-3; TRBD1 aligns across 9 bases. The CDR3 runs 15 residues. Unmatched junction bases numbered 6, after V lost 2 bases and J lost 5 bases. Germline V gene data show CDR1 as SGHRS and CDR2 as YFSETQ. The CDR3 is CASSLTGGSVDTQYF. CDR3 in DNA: TGCGCCAGCAGCTTAACAGGGGGCTCGGTAGATACGCAGTATTTT.

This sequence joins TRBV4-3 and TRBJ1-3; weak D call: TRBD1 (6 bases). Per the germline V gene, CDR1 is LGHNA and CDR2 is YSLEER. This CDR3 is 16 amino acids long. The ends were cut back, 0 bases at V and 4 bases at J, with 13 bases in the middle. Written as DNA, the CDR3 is TGCGCCAGCAGCCAAGAAGGGGCAGGGGTAGGAAACACCATATATTTT. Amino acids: CASSQEGAGVGNTIYF.

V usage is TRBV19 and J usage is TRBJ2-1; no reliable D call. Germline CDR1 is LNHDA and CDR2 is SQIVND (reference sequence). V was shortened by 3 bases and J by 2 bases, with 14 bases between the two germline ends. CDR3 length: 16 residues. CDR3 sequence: CASSILSGVAYNEQFF. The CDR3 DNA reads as TGTGCCAGTAGTATCTTATCGGGTGTCGCCTACAATGAGCAGTTCTTC.

The chain's CDR3 is CSASAHGPGDEQFF. In DNA, the CDR3 is TGCAGTGCTAGTGCCCACGGACCGGGAGATGAGCAGTTCTTC. The V and J genes are TRBV20-1 and TRBJ2-1, with a weak D call TRBD2 (6 bases). The CDR3 is 14 amino acids. Germline V lookup: CDR1 DFQATT, CDR2 SNEGSKA (reference sequence). V was cut by 3 bases and J by 8 bases, with 17 bases left in between.

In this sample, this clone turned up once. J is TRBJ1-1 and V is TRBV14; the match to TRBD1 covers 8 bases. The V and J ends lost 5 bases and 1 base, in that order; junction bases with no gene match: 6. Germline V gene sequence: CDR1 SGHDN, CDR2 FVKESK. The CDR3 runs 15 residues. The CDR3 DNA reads TGTGCCAGCAGCAAAACAGGGGGGGCGAACACTGAAGCTTTCTTT. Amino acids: CASSKTGGANTEAFF.

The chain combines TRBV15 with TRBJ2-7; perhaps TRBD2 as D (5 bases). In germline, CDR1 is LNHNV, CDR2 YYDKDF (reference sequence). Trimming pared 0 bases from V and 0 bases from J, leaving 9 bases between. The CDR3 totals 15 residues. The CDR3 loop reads CATSRDEGSSYEQYF. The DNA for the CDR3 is TGTGCCACCAGCAGAGATGAGGGTTCCTCCTACGAGCAGTACTTC.

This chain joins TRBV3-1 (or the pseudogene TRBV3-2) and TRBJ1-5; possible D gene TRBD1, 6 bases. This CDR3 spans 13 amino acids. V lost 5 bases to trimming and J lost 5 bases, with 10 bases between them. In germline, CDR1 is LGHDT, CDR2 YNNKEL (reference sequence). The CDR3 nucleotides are TGTGCCAGCAGCGAACAGGGTTATCAGCCCCAGCATTTT. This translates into CASSEQGYQPQHF.

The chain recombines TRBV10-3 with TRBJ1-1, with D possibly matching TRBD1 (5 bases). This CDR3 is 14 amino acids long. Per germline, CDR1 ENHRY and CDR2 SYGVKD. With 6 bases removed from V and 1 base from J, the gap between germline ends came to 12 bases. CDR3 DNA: TGTGCCATCAGCCGTGGGGCAGCGAACACTGAAGCTTTCTTT. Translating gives CAISRGAANTEAFF.

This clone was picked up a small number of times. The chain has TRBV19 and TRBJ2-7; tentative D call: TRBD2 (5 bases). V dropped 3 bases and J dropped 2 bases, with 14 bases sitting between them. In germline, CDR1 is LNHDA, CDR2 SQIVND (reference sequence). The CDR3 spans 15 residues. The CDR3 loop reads CASSMGSGLTYEQYF. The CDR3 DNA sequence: TGTGCCAGTAGTATGGGTTCCGGACTGACCTACGAGCAGTACTTC.

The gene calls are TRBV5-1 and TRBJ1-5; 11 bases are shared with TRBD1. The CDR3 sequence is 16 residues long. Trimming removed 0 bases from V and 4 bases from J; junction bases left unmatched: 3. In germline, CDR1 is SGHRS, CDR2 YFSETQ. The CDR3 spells CASSLGGQGANQPQHF. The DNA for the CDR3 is TGCGCCAGCAGCTTGGGAGGACAGGGGGCTAATCAGCCCCAGCATTTT.

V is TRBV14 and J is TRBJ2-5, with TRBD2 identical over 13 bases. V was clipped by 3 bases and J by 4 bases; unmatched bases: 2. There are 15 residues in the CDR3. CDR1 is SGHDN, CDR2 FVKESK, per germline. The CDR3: CASSQGLAGTETQYF. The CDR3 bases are TGTGCCAGCAGCCAGGGACTAGCGGGAACAGAGACCCAGTACTTC.

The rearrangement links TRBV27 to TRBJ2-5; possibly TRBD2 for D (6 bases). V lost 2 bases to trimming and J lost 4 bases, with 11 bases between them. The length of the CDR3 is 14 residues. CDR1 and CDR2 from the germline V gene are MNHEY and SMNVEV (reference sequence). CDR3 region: CASSLQLGGETQYF. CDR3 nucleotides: TGTGCCAGCAGTTTACAGCTGGGGGGAGAGACCCAGTACTTC.

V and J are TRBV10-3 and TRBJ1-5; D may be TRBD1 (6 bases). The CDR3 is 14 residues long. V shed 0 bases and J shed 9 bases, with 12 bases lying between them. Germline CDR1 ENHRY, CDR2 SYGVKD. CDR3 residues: CAISESGGGWPQHF. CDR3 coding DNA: TGTGCCATCAGTGAGTCGGGAGGGGGGTGGCCCCAGCATTTT.

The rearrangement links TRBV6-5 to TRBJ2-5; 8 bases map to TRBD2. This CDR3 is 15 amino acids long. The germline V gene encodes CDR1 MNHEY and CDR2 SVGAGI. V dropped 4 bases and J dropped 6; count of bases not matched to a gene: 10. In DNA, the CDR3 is TGTGCCAGCAGTTCGGGGACTAGGGGGGCGCAGACCCAGTACTTC. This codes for CASSSGTRGAQTQYF.

As DNA, the CDR3 is TGCAGTGCTAGTCGTCTAGCGGGAGGCTATGGGACCGGGGAGCTGTTTTTT. Translation: CSASRLAGGYGTGELFF. The V and J genes are TRBV20-1 and TRBJ2-2; 11 bases map to TRBD2. V shed 3 bases, J shed 5 bases, and the junction held 11 bases outside the gene matches. The CDR3 covers 17 residues. CDR1 and CDR2 (germline): DFQATT, SNEGSKA (reference sequence).